This T cell receptor beta chain appears in the sequencing data of a study of blood T cell repertoires in COVID-19. Overall study: From the United States, Italy and Spain came samples of acute and convalescent COVID-19.

Assay used: immunoSEQ multiplex PCR; TCRdb lists only in-frame clones, some missing. Among 90,000 to 130,000 clones listed, roughly four fifths were seen once. Germline V CDR1 and CDR2: KGHDR, SFDVKD. The V end lost 5 bases, the J end lost 5 bases, and 11 bases lay between the germline ends. The length of the CDR3 is 13 residues. The receptor was isolated from a woman aged 55-70 years with acute or convalescent COVID-19. The gene calls are TRBV24-1 and TRBJ1-1, with D perhaps TRBD1 (5 bases). Source material: peripheral blood. The CDR3, as DNA: TGTGCCACCAGTGTCCCCGACAGAACTGAAGCTTTCTTT. Its protein product is CATSVPDRTEAFF.